This note documents a single T cell receptor (beta chain) sequence. This specimen comes from a study of OX40 agonist ivuxolimab in advanced cancers. Produced via immunoSEQ multiplex PCR; TCRdb's table is partial and in-frame only. The top ten hold around 6% of the sample, which has about 50,000 clones, over 85% seen once. CDR1 is SEHNR, CDR2 FQNEAQ, per germline (reference sequence). The CDR3 covers 12 residues. V lost 5 bases, J lost 6 bases, and 11 bases lay in between. The rearrangement joins TRBV7-9 to TRBJ2-7, with D possibly TRBD2 on 5 matching bases. Sequences were derived from CD4+ or CD8+ T cells sorted from blood, sampled in a trial of the OX40 agonist ivuxolimab. This TCR derives from an adult with an advanced solid tumor such as melanoma, head and neck, liver or kidney cancer. CDR3 sequence: CASSREPSEQYF. The DNA of the CDR3 is TGTGCCAGCAGCCGGGAACCCTCCGAGCAGTACTTC.